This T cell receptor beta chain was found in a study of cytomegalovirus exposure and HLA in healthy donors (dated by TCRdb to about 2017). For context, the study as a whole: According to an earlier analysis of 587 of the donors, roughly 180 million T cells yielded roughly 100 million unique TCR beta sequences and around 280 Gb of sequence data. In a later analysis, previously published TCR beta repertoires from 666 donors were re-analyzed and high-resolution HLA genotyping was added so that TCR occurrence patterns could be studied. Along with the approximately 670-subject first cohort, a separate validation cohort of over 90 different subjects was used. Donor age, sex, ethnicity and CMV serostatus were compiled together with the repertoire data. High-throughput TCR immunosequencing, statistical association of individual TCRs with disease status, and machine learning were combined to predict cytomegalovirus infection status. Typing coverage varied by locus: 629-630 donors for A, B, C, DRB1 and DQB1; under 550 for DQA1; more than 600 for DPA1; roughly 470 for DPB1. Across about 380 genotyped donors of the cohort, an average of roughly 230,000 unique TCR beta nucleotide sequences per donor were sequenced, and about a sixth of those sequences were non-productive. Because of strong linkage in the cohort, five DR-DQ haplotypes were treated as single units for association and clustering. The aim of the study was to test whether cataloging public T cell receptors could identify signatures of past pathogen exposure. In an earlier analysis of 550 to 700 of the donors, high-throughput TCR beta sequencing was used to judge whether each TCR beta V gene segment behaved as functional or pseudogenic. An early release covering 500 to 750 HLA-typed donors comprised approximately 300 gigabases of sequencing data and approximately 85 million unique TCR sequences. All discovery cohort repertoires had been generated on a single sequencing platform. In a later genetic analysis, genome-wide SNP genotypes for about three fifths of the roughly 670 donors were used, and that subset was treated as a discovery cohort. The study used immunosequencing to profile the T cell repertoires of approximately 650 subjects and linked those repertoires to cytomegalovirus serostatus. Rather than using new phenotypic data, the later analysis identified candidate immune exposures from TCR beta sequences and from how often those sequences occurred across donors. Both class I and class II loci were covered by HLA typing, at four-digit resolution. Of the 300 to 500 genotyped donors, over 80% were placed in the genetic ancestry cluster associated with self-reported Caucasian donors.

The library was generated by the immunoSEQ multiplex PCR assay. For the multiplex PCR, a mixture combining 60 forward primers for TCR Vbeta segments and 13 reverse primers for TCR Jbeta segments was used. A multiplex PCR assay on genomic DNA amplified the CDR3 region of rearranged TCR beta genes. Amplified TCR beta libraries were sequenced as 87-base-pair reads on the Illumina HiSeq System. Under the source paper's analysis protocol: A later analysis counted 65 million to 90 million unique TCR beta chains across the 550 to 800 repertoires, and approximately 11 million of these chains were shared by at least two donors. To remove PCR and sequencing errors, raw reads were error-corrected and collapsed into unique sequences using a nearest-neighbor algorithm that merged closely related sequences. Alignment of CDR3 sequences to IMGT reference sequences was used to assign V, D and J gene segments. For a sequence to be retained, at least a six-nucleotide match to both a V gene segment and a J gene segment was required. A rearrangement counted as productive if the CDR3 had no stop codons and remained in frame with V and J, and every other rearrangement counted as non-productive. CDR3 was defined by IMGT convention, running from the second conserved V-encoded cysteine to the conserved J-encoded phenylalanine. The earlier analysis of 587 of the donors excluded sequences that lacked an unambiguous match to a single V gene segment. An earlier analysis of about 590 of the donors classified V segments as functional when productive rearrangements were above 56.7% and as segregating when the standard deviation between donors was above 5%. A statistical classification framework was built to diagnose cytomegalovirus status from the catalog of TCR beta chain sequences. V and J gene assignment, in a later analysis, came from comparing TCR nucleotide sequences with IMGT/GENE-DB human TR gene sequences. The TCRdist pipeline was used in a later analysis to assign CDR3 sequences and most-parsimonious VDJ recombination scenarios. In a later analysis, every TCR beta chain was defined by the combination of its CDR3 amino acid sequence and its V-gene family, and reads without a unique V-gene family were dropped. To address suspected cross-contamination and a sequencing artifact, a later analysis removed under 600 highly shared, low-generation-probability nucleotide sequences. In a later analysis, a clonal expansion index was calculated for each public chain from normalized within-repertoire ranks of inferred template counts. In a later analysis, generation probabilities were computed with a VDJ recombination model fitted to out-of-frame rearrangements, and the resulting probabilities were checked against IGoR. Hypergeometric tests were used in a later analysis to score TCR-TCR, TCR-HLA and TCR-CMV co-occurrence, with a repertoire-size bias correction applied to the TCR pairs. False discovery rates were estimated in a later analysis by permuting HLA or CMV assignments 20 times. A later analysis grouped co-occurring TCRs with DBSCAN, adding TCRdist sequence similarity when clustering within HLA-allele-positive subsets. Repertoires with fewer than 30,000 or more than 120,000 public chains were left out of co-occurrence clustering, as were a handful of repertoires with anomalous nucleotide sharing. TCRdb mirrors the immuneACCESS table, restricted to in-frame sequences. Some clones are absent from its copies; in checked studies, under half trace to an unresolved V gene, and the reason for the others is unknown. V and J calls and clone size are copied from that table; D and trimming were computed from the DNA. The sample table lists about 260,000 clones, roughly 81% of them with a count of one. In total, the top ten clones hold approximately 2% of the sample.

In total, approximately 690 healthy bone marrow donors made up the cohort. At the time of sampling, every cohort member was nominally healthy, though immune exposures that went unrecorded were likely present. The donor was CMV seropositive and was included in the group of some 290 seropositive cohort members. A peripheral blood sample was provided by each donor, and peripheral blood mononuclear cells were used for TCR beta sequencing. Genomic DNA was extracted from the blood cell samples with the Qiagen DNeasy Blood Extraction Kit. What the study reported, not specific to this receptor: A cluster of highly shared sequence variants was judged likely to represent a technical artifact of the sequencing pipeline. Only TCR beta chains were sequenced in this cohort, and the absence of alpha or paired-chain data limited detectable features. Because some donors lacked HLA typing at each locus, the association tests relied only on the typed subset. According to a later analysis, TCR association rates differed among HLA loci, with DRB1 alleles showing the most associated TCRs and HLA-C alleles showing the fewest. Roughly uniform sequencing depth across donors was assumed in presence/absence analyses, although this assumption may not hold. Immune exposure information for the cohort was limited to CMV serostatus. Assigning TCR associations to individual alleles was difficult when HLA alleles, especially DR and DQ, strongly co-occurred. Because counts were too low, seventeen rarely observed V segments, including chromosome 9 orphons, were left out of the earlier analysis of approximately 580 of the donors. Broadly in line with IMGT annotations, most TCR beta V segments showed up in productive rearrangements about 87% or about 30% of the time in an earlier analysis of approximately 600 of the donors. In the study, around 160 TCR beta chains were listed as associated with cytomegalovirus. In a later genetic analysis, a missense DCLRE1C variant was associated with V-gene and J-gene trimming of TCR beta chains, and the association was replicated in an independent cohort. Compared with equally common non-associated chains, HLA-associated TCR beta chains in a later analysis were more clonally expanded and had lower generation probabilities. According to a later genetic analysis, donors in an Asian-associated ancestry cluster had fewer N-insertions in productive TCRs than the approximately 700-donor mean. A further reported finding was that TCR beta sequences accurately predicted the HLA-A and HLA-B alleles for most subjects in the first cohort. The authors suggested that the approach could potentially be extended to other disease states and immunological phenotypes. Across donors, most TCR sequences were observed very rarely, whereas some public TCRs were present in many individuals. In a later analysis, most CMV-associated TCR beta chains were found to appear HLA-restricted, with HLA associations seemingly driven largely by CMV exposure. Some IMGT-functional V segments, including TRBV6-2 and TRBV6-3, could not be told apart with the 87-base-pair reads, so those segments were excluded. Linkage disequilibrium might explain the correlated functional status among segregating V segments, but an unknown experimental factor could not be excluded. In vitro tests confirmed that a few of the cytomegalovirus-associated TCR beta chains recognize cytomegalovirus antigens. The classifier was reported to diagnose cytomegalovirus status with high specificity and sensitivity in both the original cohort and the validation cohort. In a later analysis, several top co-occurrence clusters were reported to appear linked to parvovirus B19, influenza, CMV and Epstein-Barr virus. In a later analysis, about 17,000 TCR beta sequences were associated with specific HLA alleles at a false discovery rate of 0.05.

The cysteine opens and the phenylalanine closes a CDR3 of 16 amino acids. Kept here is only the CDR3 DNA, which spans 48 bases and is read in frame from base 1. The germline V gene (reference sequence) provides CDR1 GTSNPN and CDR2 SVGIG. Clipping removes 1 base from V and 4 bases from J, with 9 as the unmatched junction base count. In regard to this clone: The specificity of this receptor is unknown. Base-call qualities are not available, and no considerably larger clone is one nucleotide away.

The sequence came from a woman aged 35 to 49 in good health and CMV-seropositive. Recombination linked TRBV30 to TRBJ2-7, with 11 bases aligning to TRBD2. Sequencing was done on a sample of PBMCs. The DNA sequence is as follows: TGTGCCTGGAGTGGGCTAGCGGGAGGTATTATGTACGAGCAGTACTTC. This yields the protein CAWSGLAGGIMYEQYF.